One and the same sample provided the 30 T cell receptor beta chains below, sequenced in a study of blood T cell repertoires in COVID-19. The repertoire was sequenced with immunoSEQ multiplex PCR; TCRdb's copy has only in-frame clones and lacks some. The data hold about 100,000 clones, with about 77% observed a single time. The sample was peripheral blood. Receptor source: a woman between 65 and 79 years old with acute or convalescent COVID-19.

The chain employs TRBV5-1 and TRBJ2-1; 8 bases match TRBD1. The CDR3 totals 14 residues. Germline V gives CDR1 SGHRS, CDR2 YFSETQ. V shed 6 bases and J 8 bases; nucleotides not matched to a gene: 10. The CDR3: CASTSQAGGDEQFF. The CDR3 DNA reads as TGCGCCAGCACCTCCCAGGCAGGGGGCGATGAGCAGTTCTTC.

CDR3 sequence (DNA): TGCGCCAGCAGCCTTTTGGGACAGAAAGCAACTAATGAAAAACTGTTTTTT. Amino acid sequence: CASSLLGQKATNEKLFF. This chain joins TRBV4-1 and TRBJ1-4, with TRBD1 matching over 7 bases. The CDR3 totals 17 residues. V was pared by 4 bases and J by 0 bases, with 8 bases of the junction left unmatched. From germline, CDR1 is MGHRA and CDR2 YSYEKL.

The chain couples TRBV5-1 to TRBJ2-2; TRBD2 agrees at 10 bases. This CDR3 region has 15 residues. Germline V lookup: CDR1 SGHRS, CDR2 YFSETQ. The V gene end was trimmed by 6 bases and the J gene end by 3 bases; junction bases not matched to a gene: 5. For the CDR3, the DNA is TGCGCCAGCAAACCGCTAGCGGGGGACACCGGGGAGCTGTTTTTT. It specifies CASKPLAGDTGELFF.

CDR3 residues: CASSPARDTQYF. Here the CDR3 DNA reads TGTGCCAGCAGTCCCGCCCGGGATACGCAGTATTTT. The chain couples TRBV6-2 or TRBV6-3 to TRBJ2-3; D gene uncertain. V was pared by 5 bases and J by 6 bases, with 9 bases between. CDR1 and CDR2 from the germline V gene are MNHEY and SVGEGT. The length of the CDR3 is 12 residues.

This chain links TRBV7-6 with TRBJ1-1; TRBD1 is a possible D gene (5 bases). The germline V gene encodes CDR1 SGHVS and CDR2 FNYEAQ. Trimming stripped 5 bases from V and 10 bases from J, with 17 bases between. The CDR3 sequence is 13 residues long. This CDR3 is CASSPAGGGGAFF. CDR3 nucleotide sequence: TGTGCCAGCAGCCCGGCGGGGGGGGGAGGAGCTTTCTTT.

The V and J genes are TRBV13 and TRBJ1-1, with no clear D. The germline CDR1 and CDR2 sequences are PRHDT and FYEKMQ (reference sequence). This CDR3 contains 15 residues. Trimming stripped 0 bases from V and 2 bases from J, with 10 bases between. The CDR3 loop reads CASSLGHRDNTEAFF. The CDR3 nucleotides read TGTGCCAGCAGCTTAGGTCACAGAGATAACACTGAAGCTTTCTTT.

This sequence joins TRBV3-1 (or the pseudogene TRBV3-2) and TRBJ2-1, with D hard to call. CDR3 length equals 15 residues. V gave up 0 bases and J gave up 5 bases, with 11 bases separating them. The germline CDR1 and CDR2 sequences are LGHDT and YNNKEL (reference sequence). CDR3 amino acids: CASSQDPPGDNEQFF. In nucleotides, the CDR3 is TGTGCCAGCAGCCAAGATCCCCCCGGAGACAATGAGCAGTTCTTC.

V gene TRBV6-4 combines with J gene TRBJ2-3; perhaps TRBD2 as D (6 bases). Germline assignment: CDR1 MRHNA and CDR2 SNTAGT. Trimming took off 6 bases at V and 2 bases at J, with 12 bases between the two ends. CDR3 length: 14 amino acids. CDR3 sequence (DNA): TGTGCCAGCAGCAACGGGGGAGCCACAGATACGCAGTATTTT. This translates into CASSNGGATDTQYF.

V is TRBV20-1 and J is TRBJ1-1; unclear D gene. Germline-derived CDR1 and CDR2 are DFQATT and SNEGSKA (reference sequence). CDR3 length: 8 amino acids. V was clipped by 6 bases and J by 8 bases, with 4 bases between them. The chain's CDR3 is CSASEAFF. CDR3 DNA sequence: TGCAGTGCCTCGGAAGCTTTCTTT.

CDR3 in amino acids: CASSEGQGRSGNTIYF. The CDR3 region has the DNA TGTGCCAGCAGTGAGGGACAGGGAAGGTCGGGAAACACCATATATTTT. The chain employs TRBV6-1 and TRBJ1-3; the match to TRBD1 covers 9 bases. In germline, CDR1 is MNHNS, CDR2 SASEGT. Trimming removed 3 bases from V and 4 bases from J; junction bases left unmatched: 7. The CDR3 consists of 16 residues.

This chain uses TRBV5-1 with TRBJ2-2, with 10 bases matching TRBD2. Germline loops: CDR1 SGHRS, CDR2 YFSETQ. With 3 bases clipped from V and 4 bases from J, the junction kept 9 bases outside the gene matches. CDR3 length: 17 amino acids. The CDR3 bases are TGCGCCAGCAGCTGGACAAGCGGGGGGGCTGGCACCGGGGAGCTGTTTTTT. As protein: CASSWTSGGAGTGELFF.

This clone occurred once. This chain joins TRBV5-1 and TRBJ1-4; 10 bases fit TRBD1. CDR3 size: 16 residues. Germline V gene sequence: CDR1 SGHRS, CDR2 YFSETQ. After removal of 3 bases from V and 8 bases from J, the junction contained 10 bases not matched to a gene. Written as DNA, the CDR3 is TGCGCCAGCAGCTCGTTTTCGGGACAGGGGTACGAAAAACTGTTTTTT. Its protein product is CASSSFSGQGYEKLFF.

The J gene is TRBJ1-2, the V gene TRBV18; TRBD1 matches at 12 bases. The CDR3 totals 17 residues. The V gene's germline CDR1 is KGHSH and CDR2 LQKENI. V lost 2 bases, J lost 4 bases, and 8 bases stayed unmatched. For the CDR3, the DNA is TGTGCCAGCTCACCAGAAGGCCCGGGACAGGGGGCCTATGGCTACACCTTC. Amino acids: CASSPEGPGQGAYGYTF.

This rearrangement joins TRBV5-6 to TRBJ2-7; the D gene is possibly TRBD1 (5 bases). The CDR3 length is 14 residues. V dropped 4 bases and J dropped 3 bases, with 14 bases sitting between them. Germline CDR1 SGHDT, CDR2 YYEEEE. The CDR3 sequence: CASSPQGFGYEQYV. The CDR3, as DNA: TGTGCCAGCAGCCCCCAGGGTTTTGGCTACGAGCAGTACGTC.

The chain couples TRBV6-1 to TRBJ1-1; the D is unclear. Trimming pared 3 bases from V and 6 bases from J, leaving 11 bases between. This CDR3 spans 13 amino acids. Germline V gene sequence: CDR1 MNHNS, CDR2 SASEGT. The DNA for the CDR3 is TGTGCCAGCAGTGAGTCGGGGATCCCTGAAGCTTTCTTT. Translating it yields CASSESGIPEAFF.

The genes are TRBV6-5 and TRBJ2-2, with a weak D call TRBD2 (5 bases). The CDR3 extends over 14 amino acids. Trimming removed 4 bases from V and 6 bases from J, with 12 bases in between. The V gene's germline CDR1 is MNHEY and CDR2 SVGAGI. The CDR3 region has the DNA TGTGCCAGCAGTTGGAGGCAACTCGCCGGGGAGCTGTTTTTT. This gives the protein CASSWRQLAGELFF.

The CDR3 is CAWNRGENTEAFF. The CDR3 coding sequence is TGTGCCTGGAATCGTGGAGAGAACACTGAAGCTTTCTTT. The J gene is TRBJ1-1, the V gene TRBV30, with D hard to call. The CDR3 is made up of 13 amino acids. The germline V gene has CDR1 GTSNPN and CDR2 SVGIG (reference sequence). With 4 bases removed from V and 1 base from J, the gap between germline ends came to 10 bases.

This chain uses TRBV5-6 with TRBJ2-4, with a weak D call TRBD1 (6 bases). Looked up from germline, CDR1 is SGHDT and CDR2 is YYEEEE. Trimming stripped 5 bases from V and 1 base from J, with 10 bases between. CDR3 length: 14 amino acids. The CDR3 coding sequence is TGTGCCAGCAGTTTTCAGGGGGCCAAAAACATTCAGTACTTC. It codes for CASSFQGAKNIQYF. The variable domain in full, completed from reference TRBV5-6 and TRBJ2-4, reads DAGVTQSPTHLIKTRGQQVTLRCSPKSGHDTVSWYQQALGQGPQFIFQYYEEEERQRGNFPDRFSGHQFPNYSSELNVNALLLGDSALYLCASSFQGAKNIQYFGAGTRLSVL.

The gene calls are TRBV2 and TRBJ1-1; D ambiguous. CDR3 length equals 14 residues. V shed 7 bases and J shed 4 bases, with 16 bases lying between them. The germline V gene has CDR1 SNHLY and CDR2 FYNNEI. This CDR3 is CASTFSSVGTEAFF. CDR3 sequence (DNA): TGTGCCAGCACCTTTTCTAGCGTCGGCACTGAAGCTTTCTTT.

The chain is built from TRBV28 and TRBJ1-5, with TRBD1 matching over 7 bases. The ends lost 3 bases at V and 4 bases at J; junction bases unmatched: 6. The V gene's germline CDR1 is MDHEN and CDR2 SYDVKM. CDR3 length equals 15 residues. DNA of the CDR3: TGTGCCAGCAGTTTGCAGACAGGGTTTAATCAGCCCCAGCATTTT. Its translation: CASSLQTGFNQPQHF.

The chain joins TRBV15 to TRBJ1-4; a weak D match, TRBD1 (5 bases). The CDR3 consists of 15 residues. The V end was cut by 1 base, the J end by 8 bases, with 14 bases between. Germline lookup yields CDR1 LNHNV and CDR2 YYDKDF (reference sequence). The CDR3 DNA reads TGTGCCACCAGCAGAGGATTAGGGGAGGGAGAAAAACTGTTTTTT. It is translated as CATSRGLGEGEKLFF.

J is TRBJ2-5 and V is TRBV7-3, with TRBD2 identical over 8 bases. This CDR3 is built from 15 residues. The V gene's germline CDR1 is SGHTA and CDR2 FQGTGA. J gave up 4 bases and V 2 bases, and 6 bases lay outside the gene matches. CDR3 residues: CASSLDGGDPETQYF. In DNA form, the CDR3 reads TGTGCCAGCAGCTTAGACGGGGGGGACCCAGAGACCCAGTACTTC.

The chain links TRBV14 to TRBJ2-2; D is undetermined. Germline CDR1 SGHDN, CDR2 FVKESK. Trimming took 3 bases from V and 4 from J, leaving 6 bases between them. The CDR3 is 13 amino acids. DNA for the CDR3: TGTGCCAGCAGCCAGACTTTCACCGGGGAGCTGTTTTTT. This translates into CASSQTFTGELFF.

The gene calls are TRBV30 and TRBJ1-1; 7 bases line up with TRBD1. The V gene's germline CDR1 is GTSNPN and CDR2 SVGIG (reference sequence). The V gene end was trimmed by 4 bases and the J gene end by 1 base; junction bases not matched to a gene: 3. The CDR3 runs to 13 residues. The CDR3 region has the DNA TGTGCCTGGATGGGACAGCGGAACACTGAAGCTTTCTTT. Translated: CAWMGQRNTEAFF.

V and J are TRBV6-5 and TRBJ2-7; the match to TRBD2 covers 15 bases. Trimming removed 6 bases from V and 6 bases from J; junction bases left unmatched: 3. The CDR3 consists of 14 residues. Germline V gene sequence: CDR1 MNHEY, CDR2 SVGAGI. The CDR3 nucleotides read TGTGCCAGCAGAGGGGGACTAGCGGGGGGCGAGCAGTACGTC. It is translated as CASRGGLAGGEQYV.

The CDR3, as DNA: TGTGCCAGCAGCCAGACGGGGGGCTTCAATGAGCAGTTCTTC. It yields the protein CASSQTGGFNEQFF. The rearrangement links TRBV3-1 (or the pseudogene TRBV3-2) to TRBJ2-1; TRBD2 is a possible D gene (7 bases). Germline lookup yields CDR1 LGHDT and CDR2 YNNKEL (reference sequence). V was shortened by 3 bases and J by 6 bases, with 12 bases between the two germline ends. The CDR3 sequence is 14 residues long.

For the CDR3, the DNA is TGTGCCAGCAGCACGGAATCCGGGACAGAAAAAATCGCGAACACCGGGGAGCTGTTTTTT. As protein: CASSTESGTEKIANTGELFF. The chain has TRBV13 and TRBJ2-2; 7 nucleotides agree with TRBD1. With V trimmed by 5 bases and J by 0 bases, 18 bases remained unmatched. Germline CDR1 is PRHDT and CDR2 is FYEKMQ (reference sequence). The CDR3 length is 20 residues.

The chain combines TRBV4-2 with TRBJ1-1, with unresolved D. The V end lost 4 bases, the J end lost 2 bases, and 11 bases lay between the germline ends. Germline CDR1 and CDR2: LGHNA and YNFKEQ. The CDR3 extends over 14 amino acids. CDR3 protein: CASSPPAGNTEAFF. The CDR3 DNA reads TGTGCCAGCAGCCCCCCGGCAGGAAACACTGAAGCTTTCTTT.

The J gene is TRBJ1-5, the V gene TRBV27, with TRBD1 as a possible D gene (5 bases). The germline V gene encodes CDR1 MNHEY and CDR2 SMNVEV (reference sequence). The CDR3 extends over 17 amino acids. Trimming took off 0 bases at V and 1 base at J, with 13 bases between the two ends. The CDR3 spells CASSLSAGQGSNQPQHF. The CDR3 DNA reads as TGTGCCAGCAGTTTATCGGCGGGGCAGGGAAGCAATCAGCCCCAGCATTTT.

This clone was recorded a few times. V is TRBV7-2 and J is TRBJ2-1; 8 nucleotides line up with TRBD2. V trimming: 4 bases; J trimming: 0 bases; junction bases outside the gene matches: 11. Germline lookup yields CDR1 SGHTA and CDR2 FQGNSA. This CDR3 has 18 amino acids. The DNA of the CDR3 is TGTGCCAGCAGCTCGTCCGGGGCGGGGGGAAACTCCTACAATGAGCAGTTCTTC. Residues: CASSSSGAGGNSYNEQFF.